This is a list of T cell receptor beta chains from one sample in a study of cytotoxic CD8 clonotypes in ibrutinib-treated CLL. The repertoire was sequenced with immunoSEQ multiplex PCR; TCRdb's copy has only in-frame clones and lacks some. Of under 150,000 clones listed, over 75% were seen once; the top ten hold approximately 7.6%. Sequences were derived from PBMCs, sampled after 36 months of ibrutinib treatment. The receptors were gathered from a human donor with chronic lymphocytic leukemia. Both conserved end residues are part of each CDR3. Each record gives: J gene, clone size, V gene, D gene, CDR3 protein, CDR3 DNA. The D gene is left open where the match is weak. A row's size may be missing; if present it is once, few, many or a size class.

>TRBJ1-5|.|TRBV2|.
CASRPDDQPQHF
TGTGCCAGCAGGCCCGACGATCAGCCCCAGCATTTT
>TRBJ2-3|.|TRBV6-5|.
CASSRQIGTDTQYF
TGTGCCAGCAGTCGCCAGATCGGCACAGATACGCAGTATTTT
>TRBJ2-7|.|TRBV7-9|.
CASSLEYEQYF
TGTGCCAGCAGCCTGGAATACGAGCAGTACTTC
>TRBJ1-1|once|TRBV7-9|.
CASSRQVNTEAFF
TGTGCCAGCAGCAGACAGGTGAACACTGAAGCTTTCTTT
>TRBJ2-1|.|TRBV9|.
CASSVYPIETPLDEQFF
TGTGCCAGCAGCGTATATCCCATAGAGACGCCTTTGGATGAGCAGTTCTTC
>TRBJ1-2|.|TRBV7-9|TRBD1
CASSLGQQNYGYTF
TGTGCCAGCAGCCTGGGACAGCAAAACTATGGCTACACCTTC
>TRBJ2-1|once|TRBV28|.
CASSLPGLPGSEQFF
TGTGCCAGCAGTCTCCCGGGACTCCCGGGTAGTGAGCAGTTCTTC
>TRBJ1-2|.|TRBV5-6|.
CASSSGRMYYGYTF
TGTGCCAGCAGCTCGGGACGTATGTACTATGGCTACACCTTC
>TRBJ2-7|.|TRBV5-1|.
CASSLGAPTYEQYF
TGCGCCAGCAGCTTGGGGGCACCTACCTACGAGCAGTACTTC
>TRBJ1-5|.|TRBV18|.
CASSPEQGQPQHF
TGTGCCAGCTCCCCCGAGCAGGGCCAGCCCCAGCATTTT